This T cell receptor beta chain was recorded in a study of T cell responses to AZD1222 COVID-19 vaccine. This clone was found once. The antigen remains unidentified. The protocol was immunoSEQ multiplex PCR, while the TCRdb copy is restricted to in-frame clones and leaves out a portion. In the table there are roughly 87,000 clones, approximately 91% of which are singletons. V trimming: 5 bases; J trimming: 5 bases; junction bases outside the gene matches: 2. Per germline, CDR1 SGHNT and CDR2 YENEEA. This CDR3 has 13 amino acids. Study-wide points: After the peak T cell response, and only then, were repertoires sampled.

The source is an adult who received the AZD1222 COVID-19 vaccine. The chain carries TRBV11-3 and TRBJ2-5, with 10 bases fitting TRBD2. Sequencing used peripheral blood, obtained 28 days after the second AZD1222 dose. This CDR3 is CASSQREGETQYF. DNA for the CDR3: TGTGCCAGCAGCCAGCGGGAGGGGGAGACCCAGTACTTC.